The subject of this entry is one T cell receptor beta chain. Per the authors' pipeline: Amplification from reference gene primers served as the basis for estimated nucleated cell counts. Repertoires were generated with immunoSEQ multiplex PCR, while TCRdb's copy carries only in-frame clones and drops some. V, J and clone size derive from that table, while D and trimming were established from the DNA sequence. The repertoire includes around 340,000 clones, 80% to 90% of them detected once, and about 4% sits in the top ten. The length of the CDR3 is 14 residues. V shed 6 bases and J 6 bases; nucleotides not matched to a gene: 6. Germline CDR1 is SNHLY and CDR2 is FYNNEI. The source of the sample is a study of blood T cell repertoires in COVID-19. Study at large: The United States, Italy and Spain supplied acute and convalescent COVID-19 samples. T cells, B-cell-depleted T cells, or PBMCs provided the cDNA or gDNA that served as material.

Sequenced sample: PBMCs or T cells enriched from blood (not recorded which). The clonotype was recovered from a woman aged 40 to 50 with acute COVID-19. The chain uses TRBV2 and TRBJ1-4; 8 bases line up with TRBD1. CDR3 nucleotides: TGTGCCAGCAGCCGACAGGGGAGGGATGAAAAACTGTTTTTT. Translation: CASSRQGRDEKLFF.